A single sample gave rise to the 3 T cell receptor beta chains below, sequenced in a study of PD-1 blockade in classical Hodgkin lymphoma (TCRdb year 2020). This specimen's time point label, interpreted: cycle 2 day 1 (C2D1) of nivolumab. Every trial patient had relapsed following autologous stem cell transplantation, and prior brentuximab vedotin exposure was what differed among cohorts A, B and C. The library was built by means of the immunoSEQ multiplex PCR assay. Entries here come from immuneACCESS through TCRdb and include only in-frame sequences with V and J called. Some clones fail to appear in such tables; in the studies checked, an unresolved V gene covers under half of the shortfall, and the cause of the remainder is unknown. In all, the sample holds more than 15,000 clones, and roughly 85% of those were seen once. In total, the top ten clones hold about 12% of the sample. Here the sequenced sample was peripheral blood mononuclear cells (PBMCs), taken before the second cycle of nivolumab. Receptors originate from a human donor with classical Hodgkin lymphoma.

The chain has TRBV7-8 and TRBJ1-4; no firm D call. Deletions cut 5 bases from V and 8 bases from J, with 12 bases between. The germline V gene has CDR1 SGHVS and CDR2 FQNEAQ. This CDR3 has 13 residues. The DNA for the CDR3 is TGTGCCAGCAGCGTTAGGAGGCAAGAAAAACTGTTTTTT. This sequence encodes CASSVRRQEKLFF. The full variable domain, rest sourced from reference TRBV7-8 and TRBJ1-4, is GAGVSQSPRYKVAKRGQDVALRCDPISGHVSLFWYQQALGQGPEFLTYFQNEAQLDKSGLPSDRFFAERPEGSVSTLKIQRTQQEDSAVYLCASSVRRQEKLFFGSGTQLSVL.

The chain links TRBV7-8 to TRBJ2-6; tentative D call: TRBD1 (5 bases). The CDR3 extends over 16 amino acids. The V gene's germline CDR1 is SGHVS and CDR2 FQNEAQ. V was clipped by 5 bases and J by 5 bases, with 16 bases between them. CDR3 in amino acids: CASSGHTQSRANVLTF. The CDR3 DNA reads as TGTGCCAGCAGCGGACACACACAAAGTCGGGCCAACGTCCTGACTTTC.

The rearrangement joins TRBV5-1 to TRBJ1-4, with 12 bases aligning to TRBD1. This CDR3 contains 16 residues. J lost 4 bases, V lost 4 bases, and 5 bases had no gene match. Germline-derived CDR1 and CDR2 are SGHRS and YFSETQ. DNA of the CDR3: TGCGCCAGCAGCCCGGGACAGGGGGCTGGTAATGAAAAACTGTTTTTT. As protein: CASSPGQGAGNEKLFF.